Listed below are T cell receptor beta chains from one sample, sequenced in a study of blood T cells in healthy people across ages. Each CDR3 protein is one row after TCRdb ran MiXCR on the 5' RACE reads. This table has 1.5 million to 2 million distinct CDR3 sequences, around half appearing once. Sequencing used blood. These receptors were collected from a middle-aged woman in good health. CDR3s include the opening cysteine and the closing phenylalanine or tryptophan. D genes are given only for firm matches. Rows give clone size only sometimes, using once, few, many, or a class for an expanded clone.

CSASGRTGKGATDTQYF,TGCAGTGCTAGTGGGAGGACAGGGAAGGGGGCCACAGATACGCAGTATTTT,TRBV20-1,TRBJ2-3,-,TRBD1
CSARETADTQYF,TGCAGTGCTAGAGAGACAGCAGATACGCAGTATTTT,TRBV20-1,TRBJ2-3,-,-
CASSLAGGMADTQYF,TGCGCCAGCAGCTTGGCCGGGGGTATGGCAGATACGCAGTATTTT,TRBV5-1,TRBJ2-3,-,-
CASSSPGANVLTF,TGTGCCAGCAGTTCCCCTGGGGCCAACGTCCTGACTTTC,TRBV28,TRBJ2-6,many,-
CASSSAGTSVEQYF,TGTGCCAGCAGTTCCGCCGGGACTAGCGTCGAGCAGTACTTC,TRBV12-3/TRBV12-4,TRBJ2-7,few,TRBD2
CASSGQWAYEQYF,TGTGCCAGCAGCGGACAGTGGGCCTACGAGCAGTACTTC,TRBV27,TRBJ2-7,-,-
CASSQDNPRNTEAFF,TGCGCCAGCAGCCAAGATAATCCGAGGAACACTGAAGCTTTCTTT,TRBV4-1,TRBJ1-1,-,-
CASSSNPGTVNTEAFF,TGTGCCAGCAGTTCGAACCCCGGGACAGTGAACACTGAAGCTTTCTTT,TRBV12-3/TRBV12-4,TRBJ1-1,few,TRBD1
CASSLAPGQRPTDTQYF,TGTGCCAGCAGCTTGGCCCCGGGACAGAGACCCACAGATACGCAGTATTTT,TRBV5-8,TRBJ2-3,once,TRBD1
CASRPTGGLQETQYF,TGTGCCAGCAGACCGACTGGGGGCCTCCAAGAGACCCAGTACTTC,TRBV6-5,TRBJ2-5,-,-
CASSGPGHHNEQFF,TGTGCCAGCAGCGGACCCGGGCACCACAATGAGCAGTTCTTC,TRBV9,TRBJ2-1,-,-
CASSQDTSGGATEQFF,TGTGCCAGCAGCCAAGACACGAGCGGGGGGGCCACTGAGCAGTTCTTC,TRBV4-2,TRBJ2-1,-,TRBD2
CASSVSTGASTDTQYF,TGCGCCAGCAGCGTATCGACAGGGGCTAGCACAGATACGCAGTATTTT,TRBV5-1,TRBJ2-3,-,TRBD1
CSARDTSGGYTDTQYF,TGCAGTGCTAGAGATACTAGCGGGGGGTATACAGATACGCAGTATTTT,TRBV20-1,TRBJ2-3,few,TRBD2
CASSGVRGQSYEQYF,TGTGCCAGCAGTGGCGTCAGGGGGCAAAGCTACGAGCAGTACTTC,TRBV6-5,TRBJ2-7,-,TRBD1
CASSQDPQFYNEQFF,TGCGCCAGCAGCCAAGATCCACAGTTCTACAATGAGCAGTTCTTC,TRBV4-3,TRBJ2-1,-,-
CASSSSGLATDTQYF,TGTGCCAGCAGCTCGTCAGGACTAGCTACAGATACGCAGTATTTT,TRBV9,TRBJ2-3,few,TRBD2
CASSFVAGLGIGTQYF,TGTGCCAGCAGTTTTGTTGCGGGGCTGGGGATAGGGACCCAGTACTTC,TRBV28,TRBJ2-5,few,-
CASRKSGLESYNEQFF,TGTGCCAGCAGGAAGTCGGGACTAGAATCCTACAATGAGCAGTTCTTC,TRBV2,TRBJ2-1,-,TRBD2
CASSLVDRGSYEQYF,TGTGCCAGCAGCTTGGTAGACAGGGGGAGCTACGAGCAGTACTTC,TRBV5-6,TRBJ2-7,few,TRBD1
CASSLAPAGDTYEQYF,TGCGCCAGCAGCTTGGCCCCAGCGGGGGATACCTACGAGCAGTACTTC,TRBV5-1,TRBJ2-7,few,TRBD2
CASSPRSGTGGIPGNEQFF,TGTGCCAGCAGCCCGCGATCCGGGACAGGGGGCATTCCCGGGAATGAGCAGTTCTTC,TRBV9,TRBJ2-1,few,TRBD1
CATSDGQGDNQPQHF,TGTGCCACCAGTGATGGACAGGGAGACAATCAGCCCCAGCATTTT,TRBV24-1,TRBJ1-5,-,TRBD1
CASSYGSNLADTQYF,TGTGCCAGCAGTTATGGGAGTAACCTAGCAGATACGCAGTATTTT,TRBV6-2/TRBV6-3,TRBJ2-3,-,-
CASSEPSFGYEQYF,TGTGCCAGCAGTGAACCTAGCTTTGGGTACGAGCAGTACTTC,TRBV2,TRBJ2-7,few,-
CASSLRRQPVKTDTQYF,TGTGCCAGCAGCTTAAGGAGGCAGCCGGTTAAGACAGATACGCAGTATTTT,TRBV7-2,TRBJ2-3,few,-
CATSRDVQVQYF,TGTGCCACCAGCAGAGATGTCCAGGTGCAGTACTTC,TRBV15,TRBJ2-5,few,-
CASSFPTFAQGGSLYEQSF,TGTGCCAGCAGCTTCCCGACCTTCGCACAGGGGGGGTCTCTCTACGAGCAGTCCTTC,TRBV7-2,TRBJ2-7,-,-
CASSLADRGATETQYF,TGCGCCAGCAGCTTGGCCGACAGGGGAGCTACGGAGACCCAGTACTTC,TRBV5-1,TRBJ2-5,-,TRBD1
CASSQNRGLKAKNIQYF,TGTGCCAGCAGCCAAAACAGGGGGCTGAAGGCCAAAAACATTCAGTACTTC,TRBV4-2,TRBJ2-4,-,TRBD1
CSVVKGPGTNYGYTF,TGCAGCGTTGTAAAAGGTCCGGGAACTAACTATGGCTACACCTTC,TRBV29-1,TRBJ1-2,few,-
CASSPRGVVGLEQYF,TGTGCCAGCAGCCCCCGCGGCGTCGTAGGCCTCGAGCAGTACTTC,TRBV6-2/TRBV6-3,TRBJ2-7,-,-
CASSPRAAGAGETQYF,TGTGCCAGCAGTCCTCGTGCAGCGGGGGCAGGGGAGACCCAGTACTTC,TRBV12-3/TRBV12-4,TRBJ2-5,few,TRBD2
CASTGHQTNYGYTF,TGTGCCAGCACTGGACACCAAACCAACTATGGCTACACCTTC,TRBV6-2/TRBV6-3,TRBJ1-2,few,-
CASSLGQGAYYEQFF,TGTGCCAGCAGCTTGGGACAGGGGGCCTACTACGAGCAGTTCTTC,TRBV11-2,TRBJ2-1,-,TRBD1
CASSLSSGGSFTDTQYF,TGTGCCAGCAGTTTATCGTCCGGGGGGTCGTTCACAGATACGCAGTATTTT,TRBV27,TRBJ2-3,-,TRBD2
CASSGSGGSSTDTQYF,TGTGCCAGCAGCGGAAGCGGGGGGTCTAGCACAGATACGCAGTATTTT,TRBV9,TRBJ2-3,-,TRBD2